A single sample gave rise to the 25 T cell receptor beta chains below, sequenced in a study of CD4 and CD8 cells across lung adenocarcinoma regions listed by TCRdb under 2018. Libraries came from PCR. Instrument used: HiSeq X Ten. TCRdb took the public reads, trimmed them with fastp at Q25, ran MiXCR for clone calling and kept in-frame beta chains. Records with the same CDR3 protein are collapsed into one entry carrying the most frequent genes and DNA. This sample has under 7,500 distinct CDR3 sequences in its table, and 51% of those were observed once. Around 30% of the sample is in the top ten clones. The sample was CD4+ T cells from the center of a lung tumor. Read against the paper, the sample's cell subset or site label means: tumor center region. Receptors originate from a female donor with lung adenocarcinoma. The CD4 and CD8 labels of this study may be unreliable.

In this sample, this clonotype turned up once. One end of the junction fails to match germline, which may point to a read error. The rearrangement uses TRBV5-4 and TRBJ2-1; D might be TRBD2 (5 bases). This CDR3 region has 14 residues. Per germline, CDR1 SGHNT and CDR2 YYREEE (reference sequence). The CDR3: CVGSPSGSLNEQFF. DNA of the CDR3: TGTGTCGGCAGCCCGTCGGGGAGCTTAAATGAGCAGTTTTTC.

The rearrangement uses TRBV10-3 and TRBJ1-6; 11 bases map to TRBD1. Per the germline V gene, CDR1 is ENHRY and CDR2 is SYGVKD. V shed 3 bases, J shed 6 bases, and the junction held 13 bases outside the gene matches. This CDR3 comprises 19 residues. The CDR3 region has the DNA TGTGCCATCAGTGAACGGGCGGTCGGACAGGGGGCCAGTAATTCACCCCTCCACTTT. Protein product: CAISERAVGQGASNSPLHF.

This clonotype is judged large (0.1 to 1%). V usage is TRBV27 and J usage is TRBJ2-5; D call uncertain. The CDR3 sequence is 12 residues long. The germline gives CDR1 MNHEY, CDR2 SMNVEV (reference sequence). V was shortened by 4 bases and J by 5 bases, with 8 bases between the two germline ends. For the CDR3, the DNA is TGTGCCAGCAGTTCCCCGGAGGAGACCCAGTACTTC. Protein sequence: CASSSPEETQYF.

The rearrangement uses TRBV18 and TRBJ2-5; D unresolved. The J call may be in error: the DNA end matches TRBJ2-7 better. CDR3 length: 14 amino acids. Germline V gene data show CDR1 as KGHSH and CDR2 as LQKENI. The CDR3 nucleotides are TGTGCCAGCTCACCTTCCGACCTCAGGAGCGAGCAGTACTTC. The encoded protein is CASSPSDLRSEQYF.

Judged by abundance, this clonotype is large. The rearrangement uses TRBV27 and TRBJ2-3; D ambiguous. V lost 3 bases and J lost 1, with 11 bases in between. The CDR3 is made up of 15 amino acids. Germline CDR1 MNHEY, CDR2 SMNVEV (reference sequence). The CDR3 loop reads CASSFRAGGTDTQYF. CDR3 in DNA: TGTGCCAGCAGTTTCCGGGCAGGTGGCACAGATACGCAGTATTTT.

The table lists this clonotype with a count of one. This chain uses TRBV10-3 with TRBJ2-1; 11 nucleotides match TRBD1. The germline V gene has CDR1 ENHRY and CDR2 SYGVKD. This CDR3 contains 18 residues. J gave up 7 bases and V 0 bases, and 11 bases lay outside the gene matches. The CDR3 sequence is CAISESSVGTGGKNEQFF. The CDR3 DNA follows: TGTGCCATCAGTGAGTCTTCAGTTGGGACAGGGGGGAAGAATGAGCAGTTCTTC.

The V and J genes are TRBV27 and TRBJ2-3; TRBD2 matches at 10 bases. Germline loops: CDR1 MNHEY, CDR2 SMNVEV (reference sequence). The junction had 22 bases not matched to a gene; V was cut back by 2 bases and J by 14 bases. CDR3 length: 18 residues. CDR3 DNA: TGTGCCAGCAGTTTAAGACGACTAGCGGGTGGCTACACAGATGAGCTGTATTTT. It is translated as CASSLRRLAGGYTDELYF.

Ten or more counts support this clonotype. This chain links TRBV27 with TRBJ1-6; D uncertain. The CDR3 has 17 amino acids. Germline lookup yields CDR1 MNHEY and CDR2 SMNVEV (reference sequence). The ends were cut back, 6 bases at V and 0 bases at J, with 15 bases in the middle. The CDR3 spells CASSLTHRSSYNSPLHF. DNA for the CDR3: TGTGCCAGCAGCTTAACGCACCGGAGCTCCTATAATTCACCCCTCCACTTT.

This clonotype was seen a handful of times. The rearrangement links TRBV28 to TRBJ2-5; 7 nucleotides line up with TRBD1. TRBJ2-7 matches the DNA end more closely, so the J call is doubtful. This CDR3 comprises 12 residues. The V gene's germline CDR1 is MDHEN and CDR2 SYDVKM. In nucleotides, the CDR3 is TGTGCCACCACAGCACAGGGGAACGAGCAGTACTTC. Its translation is CATTAQGNEQYF.

Worth noting for this clonotype: Mismatch with germline at one junction end may stem from a read error. This rearrangement joins TRBV6-5 to TRBJ2-3; no definite D call. Germline lookup yields CDR1 MNHEY and CDR2 SVGAGI. The CDR3 spans 13 residues. The CDR3 coding sequence is TGTGCCAGCAGTTACTTCCGCACAAATACGCAGTATTTT. Protein: CASSYFRTNTQYF.

This chain uses TRBV12-3 or TRBV12-4 with TRBJ1-5; D is possibly TRBD1 (5 bases). The CDR3 is 16 amino acids. Deletions cut 1 base from V and 2 bases from J, with 12 bases between. The CDR3 bases are TGTGCCAGCAGTTTAGTCTCGGGGGGAGGCAATCAGCCCCAGCATTTT. Its translation is CASSLVSGGGNQPQHF.

This clonotype was observed a few times. The gene calls are TRBV15 and TRBJ2-1, with D tentatively TRBD2 (5 bases). The V gene's germline CDR1 is LNHNV and CDR2 YYDKDF (reference sequence). This CDR3 has 14 residues. The V gene lost 0 bases and the J gene lost 2 bases, with 5 bases spanning the gap. The CDR3 loop reads CATSREEAYNEQFF. CDR3 bases: TGTGCCACCAGCAGAGAGGAGGCCTACAATGAGCAGTTCTTC. Drawing the rest from reference TRBV15 and TRBJ2-1, the complete variable domain is DAMVIQNPRYQVTQFGKPVTLSCSQTLNHNVMYWYQQKSSQAPKLLFHYYDKDFNNEADTPDNFQSRRPNTSFCFLDIRSPGLGDTAMYLCATSREEAYNEQFFGPGTRLTVL.

The rearrangement joins TRBV6-1 to TRBJ2-5, with 7 bases that match TRBD2. The J call may be faulty, since TRBJ2-3 better matches the DNA end. The CDR3 sequence is 14 residues long. Germline V gene data show CDR1 as MNHNS and CDR2 as SASEGT. This CDR3 is CAGSGASGPETQYF. In DNA form, the CDR3 reads TGTGCGGGCAGTGGGGCTAGCGGCCCAGAGACCCAGTATTTT.

About this clonotype: Relative to the germline gene, one junction end is altered; a read error may explain this. The rearrangement links TRBV6-5 to TRBJ1-4; D uncertain. Germline values: CDR1 MNHEY, CDR2 SVGAGI. The CDR3 loop spans 16 amino acids. CDR3 in amino acids: CASSSPGGSQNEKLHF. The DNA of the CDR3 is TGTGCCAGCAGTTCTCCCGGCGGGAGTCAAAATGAAAAACTGCATTTT.

This chain joins TRBV6-1 and TRBJ2-1, with a possible D match to TRBD2 (6 bases). CDR1 is MNHNS, CDR2 SASEGT, per germline. The CDR3 consists of 14 residues. Trimming left V 3 bases short and J 5 bases short, with 11 bases between. In DNA, the CDR3 is TGTGCCAGCAGTGACGGGACTCCGCACAATGAGCAGTTCTTC. It translates to CASSDGTPHNEQFF.

Notes on this clonotype: Germline and junction disagree at one end, which may indicate a read error. The chain employs TRBV10-1 and TRBJ2-3; D remains ambiguous. CDR3 length: 13 residues. The germline CDR1 and CDR2 sequences are WNHNN and SYGVQD (reference sequence). CDR3 region: CATGLEATNIQYF. As DNA, the CDR3 is TGCGCCACCGGGCTAGAAGCCACAAACATTCAGTACTTT.

Relative to its sample, this clonotype is medium-sized. V usage is TRBV7-3 and J usage is TRBJ2-1; D is perhaps TRBD2 (7 bases). Looked up from germline, CDR1 is SGHTA and CDR2 is FQGTGA. With 2 bases removed from V and 4 bases from J, the gap between germline ends came to 15 bases. The CDR3 length is 16 residues. CDR3 DNA: TGTGCCAGCAGCTTACGAGGGGGGGCGGCGTACAATGAGCAGTTCTTC. Amino acid sequence: CASSLRGGAAYNEQFF.

This clonotype was counted a single time. The V gene is TRBV7-2, the J gene TRBJ2-3; either TRBD1 or TRBD2 may supply D (5 bases each). The germline gives CDR1 SGHTA, CDR2 FQGNSA. The V end was cut by 3 bases, the J end by 0 bases, with 25 bases between. CDR3 length: 20 amino acids. The CDR3: CASSFNTDELRDPSTDTQYF. The CDR3 DNA is TGTGCCAGCAGCTTTAATACAGATGAGTTGAGGGACCCTAGCACAGATACGCAGTATTTT.

The J gene is TRBJ2-3, the V gene TRBV28; no definite D call. Trimming removed 8 bases at V and 12 bases at J, with 27 bases between. Germline-derived CDR1 and CDR2 are MDHEN and SYDVKM. The CDR3 contains 15 residues. CDR3 DNA: TGTGCCAGCGTCTCCGGATCGTCATCCAAAAATATTCAGTATTTT. This gives the protein CASVSGSSSKNIQYF.

The genes are TRBV6-5 and TRBJ2-1, with a weak D call TRBD2 (5 bases). The tail of the sequence fits TRBJ2-5 better, so the J call may be wrong. This CDR3 contains 17 residues. CDR1 and CDR2 (germline): MNHEY, SVGAGI. CDR3 in amino acids: CASSYSSGLGSRETQYF. The CDR3 DNA reads TGTGCCAGCAGTTACTCGAGCGGTCTTGGAAGTAGGGAGACCCAGTACTTC.

The chain is built from TRBV12-3 or TRBV12-4 and TRBJ2-1; TRBD2 is a possible D gene (7 bases). The germline V and J ends were trimmed by 1 base and 3 bases, with 13 bases remaining between them. CDR3 size: 16 residues. This chain's CDR3 is CASSLGQGRVYNEQFF. The CDR3 bases are TGTGCCAGCAGTTTAGGGCAGGGGAGGGTCTACAATGAGCAGTTCTTC.

This clonotype was counted a few times. The V and J genes are TRBV27 and TRBJ2-1; unclear D gene. V lost 4 bases to trimming and J lost 12 bases, with 19 bases between them. Germline loops: CDR1 MNHEY, CDR2 SMNVEV (reference sequence). The CDR3 length is 14 residues. The CDR3, as DNA: TGTGCCAGCAGTTCAGGACGGCTTAGGTGGGTGCAGTTCTTC. Protein: CASSSGRLRWVQFF.

The rearrangement links TRBV6-5 to TRBJ2-3; D unresolved. The CDR3 contains 14 residues. CDR1 is MNHEY and CDR2 is SVGAGI in the germline V gene. V lost 2 bases and J 14 bases, leaving 20 bases between the germline ends. The CDR3 DNA follows: TGTGCCAGCAGTTACGGTCTAGTCACAGATGCGCTGTATTTT. Translation: CASSYGLVTDALYF.

The rearrangement joins TRBV4-1 to TRBJ2-1, with 8 bases identical to TRBD2. The better agreement between TRBJ2-5 and the DNA end casts doubt on the J call. This CDR3 comprises 15 residues. Germline assignment: CDR1 MGHRA and CDR2 YSYEKL. The CDR3 loop is CASSQEGTRGETQYF. DNA of the CDR3: TGCGCCAGCAGCCAAGAAGGGACTAGAGGAGAGACCCAGTACTTC.

The V and J genes are TRBV6-1 and TRBJ2-1; D may be TRBD1 (6 bases). The DNA end lines up better with TRBJ2-7; the J call may be wrong. Per the germline V gene, CDR1 is MNHNS and CDR2 is SASEGT. This CDR3 comprises 13 residues. CDR3 in DNA: TGTGCCAGCAGTGAAACAGGGCGGTACGAGCAGTACTTC. The encoded protein is CASSETGRYEQYF.